The rows below give T cell receptor beta chains drawn from one sample of a study of control samples from healthy donors and cancer patients. Sequencing was performed with immunoSEQ multiplex PCR; in TCRdb, only in-frame clones are kept and a portion is missing. Among under 85,000 clones listed, roughly 88% were seen once. Sequencing used PBMCs. These receptors were obtained from a man in his sixties with head and neck cancer. The CDR3 runs from the conserved cysteine through the conserved F or W. The D gene is left open where the match is weak. Not all rows give a size; the values are once, few, many and, for expanded clones, a class.

-,-,TRBV5-8,TRBJ2-5,TGTGCCAGCAGCTCCGAAGGACGGTACCAAGAGACCCAGTACTTC,CASSSEGRYQETQYF
-,-,TRBV4-1,TRBJ1-1,TGCGCCAGCAGCCAAGTAAAAGAGAACACTGAAGCTTTCTTT,CASSQVKENTEAFF
TRBD1,-,TRBV5-1,TRBJ1-1,TGCGCCAGTCGGACAGGTGGGACTGAAGCTTTCTTT,CASRTGGTEAFF
-,few,TRBV6-5,TRBJ1-1,TGTGCCAGGCCACCGGGAACTACTTTGAACACTGAAGCTTTCTTT,CARPPGTTLNTEAFF
-,-,TRBV16,TRBJ1-1,TGTGCCAGCAGCCTTGGGGACACTGAAGCTTTCTTT,CASSLGDTEAFF
-,-,TRBV2,TRBJ2-7,TGTGCCAGCAGTGAAGAGGGGCGGCAGTACTTC,CASSEEGRQYF
-,medium-sized,TRBV7-2,TRBJ2-1,TGTGCCAGCAGCTTCCTGTCGGCCGGGGGAAGATCCGATGAGCAGTTCTTC,CASSFLSAGGRSDEQFF
-,-,TRBV18,TRBJ2-3,TGTGCCAGCTCACCACGAGGGGGTCTTGGGGATACGCAGTATTTT,CASSPRGGLGDTQYF
-,-,TRBV6-5,TRBJ1-6,TGTGCCAGCAGTTACTCGAGCGATTCACCCCTCCACTTT,CASSYSSDSPLHF
-,-,TRBV5-1,TRBJ2-1,TGCGCCAGCAGCACGCGGGACAGTCACAATGAGCAGTTCTTC,CASSTRDSHNEQFF
-,few,TRBV4-1,TRBJ1-4,TGCGCCAGCAGATCCGGGGGAGGGGATGAAAAACTGTTTTTT,CASRSGGGDEKLFF